The 5 T cell receptor beta chains in this list originate from one sample, sequenced in a study of T cells in Graves' hyperthyroidism and ophthalmopathy. There were TCR beta CDR3 regions amplified from RNA transcripts. A set of HTBI primers served as the primers for a first-round RT-PCR of the TCR CDR3. Using its own MiXCR run on the multiplex PCR reads, TCRdb lists one record per CDR3 protein. Of 650,000 to 850,000 distinct CDR3 sequences listed, 18% were seen once; the top ten hold approximately 16%. The source material was blood. These receptors came from a woman in her fifties or sixties with Graves' hyperthyroidism that later progressed to Graves' ophthalmopathy.

This clonotype was counted ten times or more. The V call is TRBV5-1, the J call TRBJ2-1; D remains unclear. V was trimmed by 0 bases and J by 6 bases, leaving 7 bases between them. The CDR3 totals 13 residues. Germline lookup yields CDR1 SGHRS and CDR2 YFSETQ. CDR3 loop: CASSLVTVNEQFF. CDR3 nucleotide sequence: TGCGCCAGCAGCTTGGTAACAGTCAATGAGCAGTTCTTC. The full variable domain, completed using reference TRBV5-1 and TRBJ2-1, is KAGVTQTPRYLIKTRGQQVTLSCSPISGHRSVSWYQQTPGQGLQFLFEYFSETQRNKGNFPGRFSGRQFSNSRSEMNVSTLELGDSALYLCASSLVTVNEQFFGPGTRLTVL.

The rearrangement uses TRBV5-5 and TRBJ1-3; 10 positions agree with TRBD1. Germline loops: CDR1 SGHKS, CDR2 YYEKEE (reference sequence). V lost 4 bases and J lost 3; bases outside the gene matches: 4. The CDR3 contains 15 residues. This CDR3 is CASSPTGGFGNTIYF. The CDR3 nucleotides read TGTGCCAGCAGCCCGACAGGGGGCTTTGGAAACACCATATATTTT.

This clonotype was counted at least ten times. The V call is TRBV3-1, the J call TRBJ2-7; possible D gene TRBD2, 6 bases. The length of the CDR3 is 14 residues. Germline CDR1 is LGHDT and CDR2 is YNNKEL (reference sequence). V lost 0 bases, J lost 9 bases, and 15 bases lay in between. CDR3 coding DNA: TGTGCCAGCAGCCAAGAGGGACTCCTGGGGGGGCAGTACTTC. Protein product: CASSQEGLLGGQYF.

The CDR3 nucleotides read TGTGCCAGCAGAAGCAATAGACGGAAGGACACTGAAGCTTTCTTT. It translates to CASRSNRRKDTEAFF. The chain links TRBV6-1 to TRBJ1-1; D not resolved. Germline-derived CDR1 and CDR2 are MNHNS and SASEGT. The V end was cut by 6 bases, the J end by 3 bases, with 17 bases between. This CDR3 has 15 residues.

There are many counts of this clonotype. CDR3: CAWTPRGNRANEKLFF. CDR3 bases: TGTGCCTGGACCCCCCGGGGAAACAGGGCTAATGAAAAACTGTTTTTT. J is TRBJ1-4 and V is TRBV30; maybe TRBD1 (6 bases). In germline, CDR1 is GTSNPN, CDR2 SVGIG (reference sequence). There are 16 residues in the CDR3. The V gene lost 4 bases and the J gene lost 3 bases, with 18 bases spanning the gap.